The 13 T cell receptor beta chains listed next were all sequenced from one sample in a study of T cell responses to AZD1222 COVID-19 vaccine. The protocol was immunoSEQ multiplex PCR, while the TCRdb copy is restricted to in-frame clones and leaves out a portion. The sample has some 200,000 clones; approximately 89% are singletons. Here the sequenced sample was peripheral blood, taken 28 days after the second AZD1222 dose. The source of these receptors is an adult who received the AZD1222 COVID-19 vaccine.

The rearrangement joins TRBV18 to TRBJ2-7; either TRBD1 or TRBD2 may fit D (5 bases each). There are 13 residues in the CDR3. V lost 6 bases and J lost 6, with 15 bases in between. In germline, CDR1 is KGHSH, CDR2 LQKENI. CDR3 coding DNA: TGTGCCAGCTCCCAGGCGCCGGGGCGCGAGCAGTACTTC. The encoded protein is CASSQAPGREQYF.

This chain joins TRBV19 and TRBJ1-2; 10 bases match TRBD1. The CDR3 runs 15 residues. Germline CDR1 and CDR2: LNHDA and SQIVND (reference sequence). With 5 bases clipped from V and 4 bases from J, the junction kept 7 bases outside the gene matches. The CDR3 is CASSPTGGPFYGYTF. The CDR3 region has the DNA TGTGCCAGTAGTCCGACAGGGGGCCCGTTCTATGGCTACACCTTC.

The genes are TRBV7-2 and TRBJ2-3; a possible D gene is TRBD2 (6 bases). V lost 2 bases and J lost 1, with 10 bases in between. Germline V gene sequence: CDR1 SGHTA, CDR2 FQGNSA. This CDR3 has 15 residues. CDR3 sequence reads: CASSLMSSGTDTQYF. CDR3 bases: TGTGCCAGCAGCTTAATGTCTAGCGGCACAGATACGCAGTATTTT. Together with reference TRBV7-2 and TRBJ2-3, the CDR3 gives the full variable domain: GAGVSQSPSNKVTEKGKDVELRCDPISGHTALYWYRQSLGQGLEFLIYFQGNSAPDKSGLPSDRFSAERTGGSVSTLTIQRTQQEDSAVYLCASSLMSSGTDTQYFGPGTRLTVL.

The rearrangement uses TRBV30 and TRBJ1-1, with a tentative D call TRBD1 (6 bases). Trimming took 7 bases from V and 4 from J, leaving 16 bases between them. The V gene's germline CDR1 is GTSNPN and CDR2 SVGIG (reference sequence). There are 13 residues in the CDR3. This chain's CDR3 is CALARGVGTEAFF. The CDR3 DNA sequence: TGTGCCTTGGCGAGGGGGGTCGGCACTGAAGCTTTCTTT.

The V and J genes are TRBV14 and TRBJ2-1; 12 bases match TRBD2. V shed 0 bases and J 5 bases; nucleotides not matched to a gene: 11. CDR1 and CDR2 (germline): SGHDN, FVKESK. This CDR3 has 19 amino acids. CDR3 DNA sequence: TGTGCCAGCAGCCAAGATCTTGGACTAGCGGGATGGCCCAACAATGAGCAGTTCTTC. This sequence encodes CASSQDLGLAGWPNNEQFF.

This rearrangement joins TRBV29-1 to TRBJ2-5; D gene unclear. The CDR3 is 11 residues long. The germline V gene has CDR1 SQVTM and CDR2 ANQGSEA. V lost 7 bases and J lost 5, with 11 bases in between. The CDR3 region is CSGAADETQYF. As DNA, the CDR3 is TGCAGCGGGGCCGCGGACGAGACCCAGTACTTC.

The CDR3 sequence is CASSLALAGGAGETQYF. Written as DNA, the CDR3 is TGCGCCAGCAGCTTGGCCTTAGCGGGAGGAGCAGGAGAGACCCAGTACTTC. The chain combines TRBV5-1 with TRBJ2-5; 10 bases line up with TRBD2. The V and J ends lost 0 bases and 4 bases, in that order; junction bases with no gene match: 9. Germline V CDR1 and CDR2: SGHRS, YFSETQ. The CDR3 has 17 amino acids.

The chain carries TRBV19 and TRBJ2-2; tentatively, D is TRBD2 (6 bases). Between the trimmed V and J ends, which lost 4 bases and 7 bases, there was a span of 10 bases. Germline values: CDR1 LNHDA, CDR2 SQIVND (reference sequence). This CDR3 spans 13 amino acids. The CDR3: CASSSWGVGELFF. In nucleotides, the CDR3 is TGTGCCAGTAGTAGCTGGGGGGTCGGGGAGCTGTTTTTT.

CDR3 residues: CASSLTSGPGEWQYF. The CDR3 nucleotides are TGTGCCAGCAGCTTAACTAGCGGCCCTGGGGAGTGGCAGTACTTC. J is TRBJ2-7 and V is TRBV7-9, with TRBD2 matching 8 bases. Germline CDR1 is SEHNR and CDR2 is FQNEAQ (reference sequence). V lost 2 bases to trimming and J lost 9 bases; unmatched junction nucleotides: 12. The CDR3 contains 15 residues.

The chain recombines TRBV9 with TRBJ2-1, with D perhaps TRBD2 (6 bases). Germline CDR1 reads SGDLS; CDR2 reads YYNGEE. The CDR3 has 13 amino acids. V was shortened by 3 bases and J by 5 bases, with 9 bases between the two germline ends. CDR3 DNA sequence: TGTGCCAGCAGCGGGGGGGTCCACAATGAGCAGTTCTTC. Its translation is CASSGGVHNEQFF.

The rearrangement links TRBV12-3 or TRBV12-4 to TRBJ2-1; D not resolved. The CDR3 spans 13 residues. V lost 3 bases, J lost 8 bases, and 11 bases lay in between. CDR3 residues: CASSFGRLDEQFF. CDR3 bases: TGTGCCAGCAGTTTCGGCCGACTCGATGAGCAGTTCTTC.

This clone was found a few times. The CDR3 reads CASSVPGNTEAFF. In nucleotides, the CDR3 is TGTGCCAGCAGCGTCCCGGGGAACACTGAAGCTTTCTTT. The chain combines TRBV3-1 (or the pseudogene TRBV3-2) with TRBJ1-1; D gene unclear. The CDR3 is 13 amino acids. The V gene's germline CDR1 is LGHDT and CDR2 YNNKEL (reference sequence). The germline V and J ends were trimmed by 5 bases and 1 base, with 8 bases remaining between them.

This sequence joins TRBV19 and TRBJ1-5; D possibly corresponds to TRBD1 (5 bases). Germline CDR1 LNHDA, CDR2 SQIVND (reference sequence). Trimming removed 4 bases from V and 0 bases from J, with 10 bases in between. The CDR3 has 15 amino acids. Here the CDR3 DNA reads TGTGCCAGTAGTAAGGGGCCCCTTAGCAATCAGCCCCAGCATTTT. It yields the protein CASSKGPLSNQPQHF.